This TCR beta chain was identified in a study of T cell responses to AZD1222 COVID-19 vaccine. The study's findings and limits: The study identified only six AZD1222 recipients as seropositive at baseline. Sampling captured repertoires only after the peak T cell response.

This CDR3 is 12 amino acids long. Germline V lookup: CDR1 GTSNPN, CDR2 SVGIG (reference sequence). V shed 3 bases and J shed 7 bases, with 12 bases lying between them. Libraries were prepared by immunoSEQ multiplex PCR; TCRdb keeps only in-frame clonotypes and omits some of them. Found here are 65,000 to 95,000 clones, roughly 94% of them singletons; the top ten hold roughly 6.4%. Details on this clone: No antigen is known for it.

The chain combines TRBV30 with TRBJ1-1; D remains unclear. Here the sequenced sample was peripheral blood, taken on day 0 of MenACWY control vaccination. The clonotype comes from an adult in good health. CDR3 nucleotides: TGTGCCTGGAGCCAAGGGAGGGTTGAAGCTTTCTTT. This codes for CAWSQGRVEAFF.